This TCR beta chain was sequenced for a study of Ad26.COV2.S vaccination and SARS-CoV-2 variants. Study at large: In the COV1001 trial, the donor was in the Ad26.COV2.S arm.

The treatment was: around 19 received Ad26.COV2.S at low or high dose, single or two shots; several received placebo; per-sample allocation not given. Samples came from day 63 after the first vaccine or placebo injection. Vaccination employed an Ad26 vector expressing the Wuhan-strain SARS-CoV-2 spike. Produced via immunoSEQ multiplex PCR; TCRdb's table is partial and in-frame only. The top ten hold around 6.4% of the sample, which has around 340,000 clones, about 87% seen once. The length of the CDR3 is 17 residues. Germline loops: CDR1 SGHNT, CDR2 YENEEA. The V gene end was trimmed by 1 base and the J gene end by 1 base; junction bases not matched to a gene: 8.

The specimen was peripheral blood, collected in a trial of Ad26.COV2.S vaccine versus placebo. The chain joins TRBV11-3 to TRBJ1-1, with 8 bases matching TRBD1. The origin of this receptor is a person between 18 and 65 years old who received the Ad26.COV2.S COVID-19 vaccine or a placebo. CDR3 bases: TGTGCCAGCAGCTTAGGTGCCGGGACAGGAAAGAACACTGAAGCTTTCTTT. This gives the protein CASSLGAGTGKNTEAFF.